What follows is one T cell receptor beta chain and its context. The antigen it recognizes is unknown. Base-call qualities are not available, and no considerably larger clone is one nucleotide away. The record originates from a study of siplizumab effects on memory and regulatory T cells (dated by TCRdb to about 2019). Turning to the overall study: The study looked at the effect of siplizumab, an anti-CD2 antibody, on alloreactive T-cell subsets in allogeneic mixed lymphocyte reactions made from human PBMCs. General findings and caveats noted by the study authors: Among mappable alloreactive CD4+ clones, an average Treg-derived fraction of about 69% was observed with siplizumab, compared with approximately 25% in control reactions. Because sequences at frequencies below about 10^-5 were poorly captured, only a minor fraction of alloreactive clones could be mapped back to unstimulated subsets. Unstimulated naive T cells appeared more diverse than memory T cells, and naive cells seemed to contribute substantially to the alloresponse. The cumulative frequency of alloreactive sequences that could be traced back to unstimulated CD4+ memory T cells was significantly reduced by siplizumab. Whether proliferating Tregs from siplizumab cultures actually had suppressive function was not functionally confirmed. Roughly 80-95% of proliferating CD4+ or CD8+ clones could not be assigned a naive or memory phenotype.

The V and J ends are trimmed by 2 bases and 3 bases, leaving 14 bases between them. From a lookup of the germline V gene, CDR1 and CDR2 are MGHDK and SYGVNS. Spanning cysteine to phenylalanine, the CDR3 consists of 15 amino acids. The retained sequence is limited to the CDR3, 45 bases, with the frame set at the first base. In addition, sequencing in three donor pairs included unstimulated CD8+ effector memory subsets alongside CD4+ naive, CD8+ naive, CD8+ TEMRA and CD4+ memory subsets. TCRbeta CDR3 sequencing was performed on sorted unstimulated T cells and on proliferating T cells recovered from mixed lymphocyte reactions. Fresh whole blood from approximately ten HLA-typed healthy donors was used to isolate PBMCs. Library construction relied on the immunoSEQ multiplex PCR assay. About 10^5 TCR templates per sample were assayed on the deep sequencing platform. Genomic DNA extracted from sorted T cells was used for TCRbeta CDR3 sequencing. Regarding the original processing steps: The R programming language was used for the clonal analysis of the TCRbeta CDR3 data. Alloreactive CD4+ and CD8+ clones were defined by comparing unstimulated samples with post-reaction CFSE-low samples. Alloreactive CD4+ clones were assigned to regulatory or non-regulatory origin by matching sequences to sorted unstimulated Treg and non-Treg repertoires. The source is immuneACCESS, and TCRdb retained only in-frame sequences with V and J called. Part of the clones is not carried over; for the studies checked, unresolved V genes explain less than half of this, and the remainder is unexplained. D and trimming were read from the DNA, whereas the V and J calls and clone size are those reported in that table. Recorded for this sample are roughly 68,000 clones; approximately 96% of them occurred a single time. The ten largest clones represent around 0.086% of the sample.

The receptor comes from a human donor in good health. The receptor chain draws on TRBV25-1 and TRBJ2-7; no D segment can be confidently identified. Sequencing used naive CD8+ T cells sorted from blood. The sample's cell subset or site label, decoded: unstimulated naive T cells. The CDR3: CASSEGSDSFYEQYF. The base sequence is TGTGCCAGCAGTGAAGGGTCCGACTCATTCTACGAGCAGTACTTC.